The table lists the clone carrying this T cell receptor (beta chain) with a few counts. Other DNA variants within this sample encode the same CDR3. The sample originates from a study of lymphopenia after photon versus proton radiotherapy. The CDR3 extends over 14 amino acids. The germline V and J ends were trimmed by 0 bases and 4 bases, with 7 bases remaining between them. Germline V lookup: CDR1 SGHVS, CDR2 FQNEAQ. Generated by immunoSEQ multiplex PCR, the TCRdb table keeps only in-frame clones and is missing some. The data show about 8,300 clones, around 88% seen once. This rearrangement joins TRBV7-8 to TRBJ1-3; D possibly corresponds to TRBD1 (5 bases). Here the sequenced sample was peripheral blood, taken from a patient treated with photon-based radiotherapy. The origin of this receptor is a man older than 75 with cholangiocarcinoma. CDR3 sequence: CASSLAGAGNTIYF. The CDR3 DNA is TGTGCCAGCAGCTTAGCAGGGGCGGGAAACACCATATATTTT.